This TCR beta chain appears in the sequencing data of a study of cytomegalovirus exposure and HLA in healthy donors. Study results and limitations: Cytomegalovirus association was listed for 164 TCR beta chains. As confirmed in vitro, a few CMV-associated chains were specific for CMV antigens.

Germline lookup yields CDR1 SGHRS and CDR2 YFSETQ. This CDR3 is 16 amino acids long. J gave up 7 bases and V 4 bases, and 6 bases lay outside the gene matches. The table lists this clone with a count of one. What it recognizes is unknown. Sequencing was performed with immunoSEQ multiplex PCR; in TCRdb, only in-frame clones are kept and a portion is missing. The sample includes about 220,000 clones, 70% to 90% of them seen just once. The sample taken for sequencing was PBMCs. The sequence derives from a woman under 30 in good health and CMV-seronegative. The chain couples TRBV5-1 to TRBJ2-1; 15 bases are a match to TRBD2. The CDR3 DNA sequence: TGCGCCAGCAGCCCGGGACTAGCGGGAGGTATGAATGAGCAGTTCTTC. Translated, it gives CASSPGLAGGMNEQFF.